This passage covers 29 T cell receptor beta chains from one sample sequenced in a study of a mutant IDH1 vaccine in newly diagnosed glioma. Time point noted: baseline, week 1 (first vaccination visit). The sample's treatment: pre-vaccination baseline after standard-of-care therapy. Repertoires were generated with immunoSEQ multiplex PCR, while TCRdb's copy carries only in-frame clones and drops some. The data show over 30,000 clones, about three quarters seen once. The sequenced sample was peripheral blood mononuclear cells (PBMCs), obtained from a glioma patient treated with radiotherapy, temozolomide or both. The receptors originated from a man aged 45-65 years with glioma. Some clones in this sample may be carry-over from other donors' samples.

The J gene is TRBJ1-2, the V gene TRBV7-2; D possibly corresponds to TRBD1 (5 bases). Trimming shortened V by 5 bases and J by 7 bases, and 14 bases separated the two germline ends. CDR3 size: 13 residues. Germline assignment: CDR1 SGHTA and CDR2 FQGNSA. The CDR3 loop reads CASSDDGAGGYTF. The CDR3 DNA follows: TGTGCCAGCAGCGATGACGGGGCTGGTGGCTACACCTTC.

CDR3 DNA sequence: TGTGCCAGCAGACAGACAGGGGGGACTGAAGCTTTCTTT. As protein: CASRQTGGTEAFF. The rearrangement links TRBV11-2 to TRBJ1-1; 9 bases align to TRBD1. Germline V gives CDR1 SGHAT, CDR2 FQNNGV. With V trimmed by 6 bases and J by 5 bases, 4 bases remained unmatched. This CDR3 has 13 amino acids.

V and J are TRBV6-1 and TRBJ2-7; D is uncertain. The length of the CDR3 is 13 residues. Trimming cost V 7 bases and J 3 bases, with 13 bases left between them. Germline V gene sequence: CDR1 MNHNS, CDR2 SASEGT. CDR3 in DNA: TGTGCCAGCAAGAAAAGCCAGAGCTACGAGCAGTACTTC. This translates into CASKKSQSYEQYF.

The chain employs TRBV7-9 and TRBJ1-2, with D tentatively TRBD1 (5 bases). There are 15 residues in the CDR3. The germline V gene encodes CDR1 SEHNR and CDR2 FQNEAQ (reference sequence). V was pared by 2 bases and J by 4 bases, with 14 bases between. The CDR3: CASSLPGTLSYGYTF. The CDR3 DNA reads as TGTGCCAGCAGCTTACCAGGGACTCTCTCCTATGGCTACACCTTC.

The gene calls are TRBV27 and TRBJ1-2; D may be TRBD1 (5 bases). Germline loops: CDR1 MNHEY, CDR2 SMNVEV (reference sequence). CDR3 size: 14 residues. V lost 5 bases to trimming and J lost 3 bases, with 13 bases between them. As DNA, the CDR3 is TGTGCCAGCAGTCCCACCTTGGGGGACTATGGCTACACCTTC. Residues: CASSPTLGDYGYTF.

The chain combines TRBV27 with TRBJ1-1, with D perhaps TRBD1 (6 bases). V gave up 2 bases and J gave up 5 bases, with 12 bases separating them. In germline, CDR1 is MNHEY, CDR2 SMNVEV (reference sequence). The CDR3 runs to 14 residues. This CDR3 reads CASSLGTGLTEAFF. The DNA of the CDR3 is TGTGCCAGCAGTTTAGGCACAGGGCTGACTGAAGCTTTCTTT.

This chain links TRBV5-1 with TRBJ1-2, with D unclear. V lost 4 bases, J lost 3 bases, and 16 bases lay in between. This CDR3 is built from 15 residues. Looked up from germline, CDR1 is SGHRS and CDR2 is YFSETQ. CDR3 loop: CASSPNRLADYGYTF. The CDR3 DNA reads TGCGCCAGCAGCCCGAATCGACTGGCGGACTATGGCTACACCTTC. Full variable domain (outside the CDR3, taken from reference TRBV5-1 and TRBJ1-2): KAGVTQTPRYLIKTRGQQVTLSCSPISGHRSVSWYQQTPGQGLQFLFEYFSETQRNKGNFPGRFSGRQFSNSRSEMNVSTLELGDSALYLCASSPNRLADYGYTFGSGTRLTVV.

CDR3 amino acids: CASSLLMGQGSYGYTF. CDR3 DNA: TGTGCCAGCAGCTTGCTCATGGGACAGGGATCCTATGGCTACACCTTC. The chain carries TRBV2 and TRBJ1-2, with 9 bases identical to TRBD1. In germline, CDR1 is SNHLY, CDR2 FYNNEI. The ends lost 6 bases at V and 4 bases at J; junction bases unmatched: 12. This CDR3 comprises 16 residues.

This clone occurred a few times. V and J are TRBV7-6 and TRBJ2-5; D is undetermined. With 0 bases removed from V and 2 bases from J, the gap between germline ends came to 10 bases. CDR1 is SGHVS, CDR2 FNYEAQ, per germline. The CDR3 sequence is 15 residues long. The CDR3 spells CASSLASRLQETQYF. CDR3 bases: TGTGCCAGCAGCTTAGCGTCTCGTCTTCAAGAGACCCAGTACTTC.

The chain carries TRBV5-5 and TRBJ1-6; D is possibly TRBD1 (6 bases). Trimming stripped 3 bases from V and 7 bases from J, with 11 bases between. There are 14 residues in the CDR3. Germline CDR1 and CDR2: SGHKS and YYEKEE (reference sequence). As DNA, the CDR3 is TGTGCCAGCAGCTGGGGACAAGTGAATTCACCCCTCCACTTT. Translation gives CASSWGQVNSPLHF.

The chain links TRBV9 to TRBJ2-7; possible D gene TRBD1, 6 bases. This CDR3 comprises 15 residues. Trimming left V 1 base short and J 4 bases short, with 15 bases between. The germline V gene has CDR1 SGDLS and CDR2 YYNGEE. CDR3 sequence (DNA): TGTGCCAGCAGCGTATCACAGGGATCCCATTACGAGCAGTACTTC. This translates into CASSVSQGSHYEQYF.

V is TRBV5-8 and J is TRBJ2-5; 7 positions match TRBD1. The V gene's germline CDR1 is SGHTS and CDR2 YDEGEE. V was clipped by 4 bases and J by 4 bases; unmatched bases: 10. This CDR3 comprises 15 residues. CDR3 in amino acids: CASSLGQEWLETQYF. DNA of the CDR3: TGTGCCAGCAGCCTTGGACAGGAGTGGTTAGAGACCCAGTACTTC.

The chain carries TRBV7-2 and TRBJ1-5, with TRBD1 identical over 10 bases. The CDR3 has 15 residues. The V segment lost 4 bases and the J segment 1 base; nucleotides outside the gene matches: 1. Germline V gives CDR1 SGHTA, CDR2 FQGNSA. The CDR3 loop reads CASSWGQGSNQPQHF. DNA of the CDR3: TGTGCCAGCAGCTGGGGACAGGGGAGCAATCAGCCCCAGCATTTT.

This chain connects TRBV25-1 to TRBJ1-4; TRBD1 matches 8 bases. CDR3 size: 13 residues. Unmatched junction bases numbered 5, after V lost 4 bases and J lost 10 bases. Germline V gene data show CDR1 as MGHDK and CDR2 as SYGVNS. The CDR3 DNA sequence: TGTGCCAGCAGTGGACAGGGGTGGAGAAAACTGTTTTTT. Its translation is CASSGQGWRKLFF.

V usage is TRBV7-9 and J usage is TRBJ2-5; unclear D gene. Trimming pared 4 bases from V and 0 bases from J, leaving 3 bases between. The CDR3 is made up of 12 amino acids. The V gene's germline CDR1 is SEHNR and CDR2 FQNEAQ (reference sequence). CDR3 protein: CASSSDQETQYF. CDR3 bases: TGTGCCAGCAGCTCGGACCAAGAGACCCAGTACTTC.

The chain links TRBV5-4 to TRBJ1-2; D gene unclear. The CDR3 totals 12 residues. V dropped 5 bases and J dropped 3 bases, with 8 bases sitting between them. Per the germline V gene, CDR1 is SGHNT and CDR2 is YYREEE (reference sequence). The CDR3 region has the DNA TGTGCCAGCAGTGTGGACCACTATGGCTACACCTTC. Translating gives CASSVDHYGYTF. The entire variable domain, with the rest obtained from reference TRBV5-4 and TRBJ1-2, is as follows: ETGVTQSPTHLIKTRGQQVTLRCSSQSGHNTVSWYQQALGQGPQFIFQYYREEENGRGNFPPRFSGLQFPNYSSELNVNALELDDSALYLCASSVDHYGYTFGSGTRLTVV.

The chain joins TRBV29-1 to TRBJ1-1; D not certain. Germline lookup yields CDR1 SQVTM and CDR2 ANQGSEA. The V gene lost 4 bases and the J gene lost 0 bases, with 9 bases spanning the gap. The CDR3 is 13 residues long. In nucleotides, the CDR3 is TGCAGCGTTGCCGGGAGGATGAACACTGAAGCTTTCTTT. Its protein is CSVAGRMNTEAFF.

The rearrangement joins TRBV2 to TRBJ1-2; D remains unclear. Germline values: CDR1 SNHLY, CDR2 FYNNEI. CDR3 length: 13 amino acids. V was cut by 4 bases and J by 6 bases, with 12 bases left in between. The DNA of the CDR3 is TGTGCCAGCAGTGGCCGGGCCGGGGATGGCTACACCTTC. Its translation: CASSGRAGDGYTF.

The chain combines TRBV2 with TRBJ2-2; TRBD2 agrees at 8 bases. The ends lost 8 bases at V and 5 bases at J; junction bases unmatched: 7. Germline V gives CDR1 SNHLY, CDR2 FYNNEI. The CDR3 has 14 residues. CDR3: CASESGGPTGELFF. CDR3 sequence (DNA): TGTGCCAGCGAAAGCGGGGGACCGACCGGGGAGCTGTTTTTT.

J is TRBJ2-5 and V is TRBV4-1; D gene ambiguous. Germline V gene data show CDR1 as MGHRA and CDR2 as YSYEKL. V lost 2 bases to trimming and J lost 2 bases, with 9 bases between them. CDR3 size: 14 residues. This CDR3 is CASSQLILQETQYF. CDR3 nucleotide sequence: TGCGCCAGCAGCCAATTGATCTTACAAGAGACCCAGTACTTC.

This sequence joins TRBV7-8 and TRBJ1-4; 8 nucleotides align to TRBD1. Germline V gene sequence: CDR1 SGHVS, CDR2 FQNEAQ. With 1 base clipped from V and 11 bases from J, the junction kept 9 bases outside the gene matches. CDR3 length: 15 amino acids. This chain's CDR3 is CASSLVRTGFDKLFF. Written as DNA, the CDR3 is TGTGCCAGCAGCTTAGTCAGGACAGGGTTTGACAAACTGTTTTTT. Supplemented by reference TRBV7-8 and TRBJ1-4, the full variable domain reads GAGVSQSPRYKVAKRGQDVALRCDPISGHVSLFWYQQALGQGPEFLTYFQNEAQLDKSGLPSDRFFAERPEGSVSTLKIQRTQQEDSAVYLCASSLVRTGFDKLFFGSGTQLSVL.

This sequence joins TRBV29-1 and TRBJ1-3, with no clear D. Between the trimmed V and J ends, which lost 1 base and 0 bases, there was a span of 1 base. This CDR3 is 12 amino acids long. Germline V gene sequence: CDR1 SQVTM, CDR2 ANQGSEA. CDR3 in DNA: TGCAGCGTTGAAGTCTCTGGAAACACCATATATTTT. This translates into CSVEVSGNTIYF.

CDR3 bases: TGTGCCAGCAGTGAAGGGACTAGCGGGACGGAGACCCAGTACTTC. Translated: CASSEGTSGTETQYF. The chain employs TRBV2 and TRBJ2-5; 12 nucleotides line up with TRBD2. V gave up 1 base and J gave up 5 bases; unmatched junction bases: 2. This CDR3 has 15 amino acids. Germline V gene lookup returns CDR1 SNHLY and CDR2 FYNNEI.

V usage is TRBV6-1 and J usage is TRBJ2-1; a weak D match, TRBD2 (5 bases). This CDR3 is built from 13 residues. Germline CDR1 is MNHNS and CDR2 is SASEGT. Trimming left V 4 bases short and J 7 bases short, with 11 bases between. Here the CDR3 DNA reads TGTGCCAGCAGTGCACAAGGCGGGAATGAGCAGTTCTTC. Amino acids: CASSAQGGNEQFF.

The chain combines TRBV10-3 with TRBJ1-1; D is possibly TRBD1 (6 bases). This CDR3 comprises 15 residues. Between the trimmed V and J ends, which lost 9 bases and 4 bases, there was a span of 21 bases. Germline CDR1 and CDR2: ENHRY and SYGVKD. The CDR3 loop reads CAISRGAVSGTEAFF. The CDR3, as DNA: TGTGCCATATCCAGGGGAGCGGTTTCGGGCACTGAAGCTTTCTTT.

The gene calls are TRBV2 and TRBJ2-2; 10 positions match TRBD1. CDR1 is SNHLY, CDR2 FYNNEI, per germline. The CDR3 sequence is 15 residues long. Losses at the gene ends were 6 bases for V and 5 bases for J; bases not matched to a gene: 6. As DNA, the CDR3 is TGTGCCAGCAGGCGGGACAGGGGTGGGACCGGGGAGCTGTTTTTT. Translation gives CASRRDRGGTGELFF.

In nucleotides, the CDR3 is TGTGCCAGCAGCTCGGGAGACAACTATGGCTACACCTTC. This gives the protein CASSSGDNYGYTF. V usage is TRBV7-9 and J usage is TRBJ1-2, with D unresolved. V gave up 4 bases and J gave up 2 bases, with 8 bases separating them. The CDR3 is 13 amino acids. Germline CDR1 SEHNR, CDR2 FQNEAQ (reference sequence).

This chain uses TRBV2 with TRBJ1-2; D is unclear. With 2 bases removed from V and 8 bases from J, the gap between germline ends came to 9 bases. The CDR3 is 12 residues long. Germline V gene lookup returns CDR1 SNHLY and CDR2 FYNNEI. For the CDR3, the DNA is TGTGCCAGCAGTGAAATTACGGGGGGCTACACCTTC. Encoded protein: CASSEITGGYTF.

The rearrangement joins TRBV6-5 to TRBJ2-1; weak D call: TRBD2 (6 bases). Between the trimmed V and J ends, which lost 5 bases and 12 bases, there was a span of 20 bases. From germline, CDR1 is MNHEY and CDR2 SVGAGI. The CDR3 extends over 14 amino acids. The CDR3 spells CASSQPPNLGGQFF. The CDR3 coding sequence is TGTGCCAGCAGTCAGCCCCCGAACCTCGGGGGGCAGTTCTTC.